One sample yielded the 15 T cell receptor beta chains listed below, sequenced in a study of T cell repertoires in cytomegalovirus infection (dated by TCRdb to between 2019 and 2020). The sample's treatment or condition label, in plain terms: in vitro stimulation with specific CMV peptide epitopes to enrich CMV-specific T cells. The antigens of these receptors remain unknown. These reads were obtained on an Illumina HiSeq 1500. TCRdb reran the public reads through fastp at Q25 and MiXCR, keeping productive beta chains. Identical CDR3 protein sequences are pooled into one entry, listed with their most common genes and DNA. The sample data list around 800,000 distinct CDR3 sequences, and less than 35% of these were observed just once. The ten biggest clones cover approximately 13% of the sample. The sequenced sample was cultured CD8+ T cells from PBMCs, obtained from culture after CMV antigen stimulation. These receptors came from a human donor in good health (CMV status not recorded). Some clones in this sample may be carry-over from other donors' samples.

This clonotype was seen a single time. Germline is not matched at one junction end, which may reflect a read error. The rearrangement joins TRBV5-6 to TRBJ2-7; D tentatively fits TRBD1 or TRBD2 (6 bases each). The CDR3 is made up of 13 amino acids. From germline, CDR1 is SGHDT and CDR2 YYEEEE. As DNA, the CDR3 is TGTGTCAGCAGCAGTGGGGGGCGGAAAGAGCAGTACTTC. This codes for CVSSSGGRKEQYF.

This clonotype was recorded only once. The V and J genes are TRBV7-3 and TRBJ1-3; unclear D gene. The V end was cut by 6 bases, the J end by 0 bases, with 12 bases between. The CDR3 spans 15 residues. CDR1 and CDR2 (germline): SGHTA, FQGTGA. CDR3 bases: TGTGCCAGCAGTTCAGACGGGGACTCTGGAAACACCATATATTTT. Its protein product is CASSSDGDSGNTIYF.

Comments on this clonotype: The junction differs from germline at one of its ends, possibly a read error. The chain is built from TRBV28 and TRBJ1-5, with TRBD1 identical over 7 bases. The CDR3 covers 14 residues. CDR1 and CDR2 from the germline V gene are MDHEN and SYDVKM. The CDR3 coding sequence is TGTACCAGCAGGCCAGGGGGTACCGATCAGCCCCAGCATTTT. Its translation is CTSRPGGTDQPQHF.

V is TRBV19 and J is TRBJ1-1; D call uncertain. The V and J ends lost 1 base and 5 bases respectively, with 11 bases between them. CDR1 is LNHDA, CDR2 SQIVND, per germline (reference sequence). The CDR3 has 14 amino acids. This chain's CDR3 is CASSIVGSGTEAFF. CDR3 DNA sequence: TGTGCCAGTAGTATAGTAGGGTCGGGGACTGAAGCTTTCTTT. The whole variable domain, remainder taken from reference TRBV19 and TRBJ1-1, is DGGITQSPKYLFRKEGQNVTLSCEQNLNHDAMYWYRQDPGQGLRLIYYSQIVNDFQKGDIAEGYSVSREKKESFPLTVTSAQKNPTAFYLCASSIVGSGTEAFFGQGTRLTVV.

The gene calls are TRBV10-1 and TRBJ2-1; no definite D call. Germline V gives CDR1 WNHNN, CDR2 SYGVQD (reference sequence). The CDR3 spans 12 residues. Trimming took off 2 bases at V and 5 bases at J, with 4 bases between the two ends. CDR3 sequence (DNA): TGCGCCAGCAGTGAGGACCACAATGAGCAGTTCTTC. Protein sequence: CASSEDHNEQFF.

CDR3 DNA: TGTGCCATCAGTGAGCCCAGTGAGTACAATGAGCAGTTCTTC. Protein product: CAISEPSEYNEQFF. The chain carries TRBV10-3 and TRBJ2-1; D uncertain. CDR1 and CDR2 from the germline V gene are ENHRY and SYGVKD. Trimming cost V 2 bases and J 4 bases, with 9 bases left between them. The CDR3 length is 14 residues.

Regarding this clonotype: A much larger clone lies one base from this, so it may be a read error. The rearrangement links TRBV7-9 to TRBJ2-5; no clear D gene. Per germline, CDR1 SEHNR and CDR2 FQNEAQ (reference sequence). This CDR3 is built from 16 residues. In DNA form, the CDR3 reads TGTGCTAGCAGCATGGGCGGCCGAAGTAACCAAGAGACCCAGTACTTC. The encoded protein is CASSMGGRSNQETQYF.

This clonotype has a single count. This chain uses TRBV24-1 with TRBJ2-1; 8 bases agree with TRBD1. The CDR3 sequence is 17 residues long. Germline V gene data show CDR1 as KGHDR and CDR2 as SFDVKD. V shed 4 bases and J 4 bases; nucleotides not matched to a gene: 11. DNA for the CDR3: TGTGCCACCAGTGACTCGCAGGGGGCCCCGCAGTACAATGAGCAGTTCTTC. This sequence encodes CATSDSQGAPQYNEQFF.

The CDR3 DNA reads TGTGCCAGCAGCTTGGGTCGTTCTGGCTACACCTTC. Translating it yields CASSLGRSGYTF. The chain combines TRBV13 with TRBJ1-2; D not certain. This CDR3 spans 12 amino acids. V was clipped by 3 bases and J by 7 bases, with 9 bases between them. The germline CDR1 and CDR2 sequences are PRHDT and FYEKMQ (reference sequence).

The chain has TRBV6-1 and TRBJ1-1, with TRBD1 matching 9 bases. V trimming: 6 bases; J trimming: 7 bases; junction bases outside the gene matches: 9. The CDR3 is 14 residues long. Germline V gene data show CDR1 as MNHNS and CDR2 as SASEGT. The CDR3 DNA reads as TGTGCCAGCAGACCCGACAGGGGGTATTATGAAGCTTTCTTT. Translated: CASRPDRGYYEAFF.

There are many counts of this clonotype. The chain uses TRBV9 and TRBJ2-1; maybe TRBD1 (6 bases). This CDR3 contains 15 residues. Germline CDR1 and CDR2: SGDLS and YYNGEE. Trimming left V 4 bases short and J 1 base short, with 12 bases between. The CDR3 DNA follows: TGTGCCAGCAGCCTACAGGGAACATCCTACAATGAGCAGTTCTTC. Protein sequence: CASSLQGTSYNEQFF.

V gene TRBV5-4 combines with J gene TRBJ2-1, with D maybe TRBD1 (6 bases). Trimming shortened V by 3 bases and J by 6 bases, and 10 bases separated the two germline ends. This CDR3 has 13 amino acids. In germline, CDR1 is SGHNT, CDR2 YYREEE (reference sequence). The DNA for the CDR3 is TGTGCCAGCAGCTGGAACAGGGCCAATGAGCAGTTCTTC. This encodes CASSWNRANEQFF.

The V and J genes are TRBV6-2 or TRBV6-3 and TRBJ1-5; a weak D match, TRBD1 (5 bases). Germline V gene lookup returns CDR1 MNHEY and CDR2 SVGEGT. V was pared by 0 bases and J by 7 bases, with 16 bases between. This CDR3 comprises 16 residues. CDR3 DNA: TGTGCCAGCAGTTACTCCCCTCAGGGTTGGATCCAGCCCCAGCATTTT. Protein product: CASSYSPQGWIQPQHF.

This clonotype was seen only a few times. The rearrangement links TRBV2 to TRBJ2-1, with 10 nucleotides matching TRBD2. This CDR3 contains 13 residues. Trimming removed 10 bases from V and 2 bases from J; junction bases left unmatched: 2. Per the germline V gene, CDR1 is SNHLY and CDR2 is FYNNEI. The CDR3 is CATGLAAYNEQFF. In DNA, the CDR3 is TGTGCCACCGGACTAGCGGCCTACAATGAGCAGTTCTTC.

This rearrangement joins TRBV5-5 to TRBJ1-1; a possible D gene is TRBD1 (5 bases). Trimming removed 3 bases from V and 8 bases from J, with 14 bases in between. CDR1 is SGHKS, CDR2 YYEKEE, per germline (reference sequence). The CDR3 is 13 amino acids. The DNA of the CDR3 is TGTGCCAGCAGCTCGCTTCCGGGACTGGAAGCTTTCTTT. Residues: CASSSLPGLEAFF. Full variable domain (missing parts from reference TRBV5-5 and TRBJ1-1): DAGVTQSPTHLIKTRGQQVTLRCSPISGHKSVSWYQQVLGQGPQFIFQYYEKEERGRGNFPDRFSARQFPNYSSELNVNALLLGDSALYLCASSSLPGLEAFFGQGTRLTVV.